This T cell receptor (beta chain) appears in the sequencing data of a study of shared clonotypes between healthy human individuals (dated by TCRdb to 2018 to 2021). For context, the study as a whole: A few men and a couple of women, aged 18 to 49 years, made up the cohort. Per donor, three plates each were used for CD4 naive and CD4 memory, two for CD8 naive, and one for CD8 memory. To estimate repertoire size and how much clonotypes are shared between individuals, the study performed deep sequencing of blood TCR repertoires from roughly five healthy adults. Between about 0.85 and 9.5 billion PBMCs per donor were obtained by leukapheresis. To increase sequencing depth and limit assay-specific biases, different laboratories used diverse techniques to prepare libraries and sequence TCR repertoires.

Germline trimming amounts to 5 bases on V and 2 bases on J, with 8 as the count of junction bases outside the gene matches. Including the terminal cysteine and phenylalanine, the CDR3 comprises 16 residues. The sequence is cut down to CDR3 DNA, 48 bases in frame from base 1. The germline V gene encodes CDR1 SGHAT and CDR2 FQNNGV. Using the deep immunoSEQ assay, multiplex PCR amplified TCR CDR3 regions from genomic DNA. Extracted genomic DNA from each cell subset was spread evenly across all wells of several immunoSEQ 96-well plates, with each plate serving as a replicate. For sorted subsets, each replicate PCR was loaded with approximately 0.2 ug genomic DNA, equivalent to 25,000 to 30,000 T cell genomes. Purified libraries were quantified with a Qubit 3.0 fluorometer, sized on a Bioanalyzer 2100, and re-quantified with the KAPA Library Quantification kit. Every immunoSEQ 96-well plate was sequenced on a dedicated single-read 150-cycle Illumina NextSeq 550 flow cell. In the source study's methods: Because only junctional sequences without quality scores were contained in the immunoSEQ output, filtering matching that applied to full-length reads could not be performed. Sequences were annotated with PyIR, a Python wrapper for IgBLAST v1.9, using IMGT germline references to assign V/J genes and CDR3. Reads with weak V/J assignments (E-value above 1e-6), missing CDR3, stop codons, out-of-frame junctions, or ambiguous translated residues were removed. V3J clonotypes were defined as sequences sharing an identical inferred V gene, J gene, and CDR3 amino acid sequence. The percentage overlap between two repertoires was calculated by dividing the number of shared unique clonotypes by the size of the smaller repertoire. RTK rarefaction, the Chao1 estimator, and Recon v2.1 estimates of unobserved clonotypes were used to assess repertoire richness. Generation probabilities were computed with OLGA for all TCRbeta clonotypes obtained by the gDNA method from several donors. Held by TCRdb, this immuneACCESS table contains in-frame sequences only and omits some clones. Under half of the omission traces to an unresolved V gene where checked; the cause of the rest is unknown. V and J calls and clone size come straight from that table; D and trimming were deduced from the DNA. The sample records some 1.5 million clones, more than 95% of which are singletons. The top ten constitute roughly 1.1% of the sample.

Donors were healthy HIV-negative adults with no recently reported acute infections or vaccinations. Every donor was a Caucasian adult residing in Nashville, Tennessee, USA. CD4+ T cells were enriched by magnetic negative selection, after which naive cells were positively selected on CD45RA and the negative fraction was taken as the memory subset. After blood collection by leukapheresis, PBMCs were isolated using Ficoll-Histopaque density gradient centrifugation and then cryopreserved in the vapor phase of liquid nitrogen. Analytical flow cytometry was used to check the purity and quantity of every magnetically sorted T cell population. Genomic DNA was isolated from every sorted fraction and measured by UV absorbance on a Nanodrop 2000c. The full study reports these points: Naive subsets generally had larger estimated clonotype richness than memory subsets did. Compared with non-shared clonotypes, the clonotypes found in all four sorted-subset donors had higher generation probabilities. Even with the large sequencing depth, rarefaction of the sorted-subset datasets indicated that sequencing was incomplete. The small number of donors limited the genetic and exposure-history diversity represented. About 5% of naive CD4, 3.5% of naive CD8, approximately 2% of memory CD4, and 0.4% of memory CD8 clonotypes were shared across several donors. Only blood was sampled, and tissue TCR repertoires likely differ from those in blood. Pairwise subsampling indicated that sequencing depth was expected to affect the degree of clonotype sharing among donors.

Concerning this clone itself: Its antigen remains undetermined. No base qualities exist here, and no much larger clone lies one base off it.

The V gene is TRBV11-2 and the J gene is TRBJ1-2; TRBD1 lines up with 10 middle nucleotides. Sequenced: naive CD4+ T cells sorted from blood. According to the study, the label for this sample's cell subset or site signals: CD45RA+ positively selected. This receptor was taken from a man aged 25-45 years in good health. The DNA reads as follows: TGTGCCAGCAGCCCGATTAAGGGACAGGGGAACTATGGCTACACCTTC. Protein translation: CASSPIKGQGNYGYTF.